What follows are 31 T cell receptor beta chains derived from one specimen sequenced in a study of T-cell reconstitution after alpha-beta-depleted transplantation in children. A library of TCRbeta sequences, prepared with unique molecular identifiers, was generated. From the PCR reads, TCRdb called clonotypes with MiXCR, one entry per CDR3 protein. The profile shows about 260,000 distinct CDR3 sequences, just under 8.5% of them singletons. The specimen was PBMCs, mostly from graft donor cells, collected 180 days after TCRalphabeta/CD19-depleted stem cell transplant. Receptors were obtained from a male patient between 5 and 17 years old who had a stem cell transplant for acute lymphoblastic leukemia, so the T cells may come from the graft donor.

This clonotype showed up many times. The chain combines TRBV10-3 with TRBJ1-1, with TRBD1 as a possible D gene (6 bases). Germline CDR1 ENHRY, CDR2 SYGVKD. V was cut by 6 bases and J by 0 bases, with 20 bases left in between. CDR3 size: 17 residues. Written as DNA, the CDR3 is TGTGCCATCAGGGCCGAGGCAGGGGCTTCCATGAACACTGAAGCTTTCTTT. The encoded protein is CAIRAEAGASMNTEAFF.

This clonotype was detected many times. This chain connects TRBV28 to TRBJ2-5; maybe TRBD1 (5 bases). V was trimmed by 4 bases and J by 5 bases, leaving 23 bases between them. This CDR3 spans 17 amino acids. Germline V gene sequence: CDR1 MDHEN, CDR2 SYDVKM. CDR3 residues: CASSSQPTKGPRETQYF. CDR3 DNA: TGTGCCAGCAGTTCCCAACCCACGAAGGGGCCGCGGGAGACCCAGTACTTC.

In its sample, this clonotype was seen many times. V gene TRBV10-3 combines with J gene TRBJ2-1, with 8 bases fitting TRBD1. This CDR3 contains 17 residues. Germline assignment: CDR1 ENHRY and CDR2 SYGVKD. V trimming: 4 bases; J trimming: 12 bases; junction bases outside the gene matches: 20. The CDR3 loop reads CAISGRRTSQGQEGQFF. Written as DNA, the CDR3 is TGTGCCATCAGTGGCCGCCGCACTAGCCAGGGACAGGAAGGGCAGTTCTTC.

The chain employs TRBV19 and TRBJ2-1, with 8 bases lining up with TRBD2. The CDR3 spans 15 residues. V lost 4 bases to trimming and J lost 9 bases; unmatched junction nucleotides: 11. From germline, CDR1 is LNHDA and CDR2 SQIVND (reference sequence). The CDR3 here is CASSTPGLVGSEQFF. The DNA of the CDR3 is TGTGCCAGTAGTACACCGGGACTAGTTGGCAGTGAGCAGTTCTTC.

This clonotype showed up many times. V and J are TRBV7-2 and TRBJ1-1; tentatively, D is TRBD1 (5 bases). V shed 8 bases and J shed 1 base, with 35 bases lying between them. There are 21 residues in the CDR3. Per germline, CDR1 SGHTA and CDR2 FQGNSA. CDR3 nucleotide sequence: TGTGCCAGCCCTCGCCCCCATCGCGTACGGGGGGTAAGTTCGGGGAACACTGAAGCTTTCTTT. Protein: CASPRPHRVRGVSSGNTEAFF.

The chain has TRBV24-1 and TRBJ2-3; D remains ambiguous. From germline, CDR1 is KGHDR and CDR2 SFDVKD. The V end was cut by 3 bases, the J end by 9 bases, with 9 bases between. CDR3 length equals 12 residues. CDR3 nucleotide sequence: TGTGCCACCAGTGATAGGGTAGGCACGCAGTATTTT. The encoded protein is CATSDRVGTQYF.

This clonotype came up many times. The V gene is TRBV4-2, the J gene TRBJ1-2; D gene unclear. Trimming stripped 0 bases from V and 4 bases from J, with 12 bases between. Germline V gene data show CDR1 as LGHNA and CDR2 as YNFKEQ. The CDR3 loop spans 15 amino acids. The CDR3 DNA is TGTGCCAGCAGCCAAGACGGGCACAGTGTCTATGGCTACACCTTC. Protein sequence: CASSQDGHSVYGYTF.

This clonotype was recorded many times. The CDR3 DNA reads TGCGCCAGCAGCTTACTGGCTTTCACAGATACGCAGTATTTT. This encodes CASSLLAFTDTQYF. This chain connects TRBV5-1 to TRBJ2-3, with D hard to call. V was pared by 2 bases and J by 2 bases, with 9 bases between. This CDR3 is 14 amino acids long. CDR1 and CDR2 (germline): SGHRS, YFSETQ.

This clonotype was observed at least ten times. V is TRBV5-1 and J is TRBJ2-5, with a weak D call TRBD1 (6 bases). The CDR3 has 14 residues. Deletions cut 3 bases from V and 1 base from J, with 10 bases between. Germline CDR1 reads SGHRS; CDR2 reads YFSETQ. The CDR3 coding sequence is TGCGCCAGCAGCTGGACAGCCGCCCAAGAGACCCAGTACTTC. Encoded protein: CASSWTAAQETQYF.

In this sample, this clonotype turned up many times. The chain recombines TRBV10-3 with TRBJ2-5, with 8 bases matching TRBD1. The CDR3 has 14 residues. V was clipped by 5 bases and J by 2 bases; unmatched bases: 4. Germline V gene data show CDR1 as ENHRY and CDR2 as SYGVKD. The CDR3 spells CAISTGGRQETQYF. The CDR3 DNA reads TGTGCCATCAGTACAGGGGGGCGGCAAGAGACCCAGTACTTC.

This clonotype appeared many times. This rearrangement joins TRBV7-9 to TRBJ1-5; no definite D call. Germline lookup yields CDR1 SEHNR and CDR2 FQNEAQ (reference sequence). The germline V and J ends were trimmed by 0 bases and 0 bases, with 6 bases remaining between them. The length of the CDR3 is 15 residues. CDR3 sequence (DNA): TGTGCCAGCAGCTTAGCGGAGGGTAGCAATCAGCCCCAGCATTTT. Translation: CASSLAEGSNQPQHF.

This clonotype was recorded many times. This chain connects TRBV7-9 to TRBJ2-1; no clear D. CDR1 SEHNR and CDR2 FQNEAQ come from the germline V gene (reference sequence). Trimming shortened V by 4 bases and J by 0 bases, and 7 bases separated the two germline ends. The CDR3 contains 14 residues. CDR3 region: CASSSAPSYNEQFF. The DNA of the CDR3 is TGTGCCAGCAGCTCGGCCCCCTCCTACAATGAGCAGTTCTTC.

This clonotype showed up many times. The J gene is TRBJ1-5, the V gene TRBV11-1; 11 bases map to TRBD1. The CDR3 totals 18 residues. With V trimmed by 4 bases and J by 1 base, 9 bases remained unmatched. The germline gives CDR1 SGHAT, CDR2 FQDESV (reference sequence). The CDR3 here is CASSYGTGGKRSNQPQHF. The CDR3 DNA sequence: TGTGCCAGCAGCTATGGGACAGGGGGAAAGAGGAGCAATCAGCCCCAGCATTTT.

This clonotype appeared many times. J is TRBJ2-1 and V is TRBV10-3, with 10 bases fitting TRBD1. Germline-derived CDR1 and CDR2 are ENHRY and SYGVKD. The J segment lost 6 bases and the V segment lost 6 bases, leaving 5 bases of the junction unmatched. This CDR3 contains 14 residues. CDR3 sequence reads: CAIRKGQGSNEQFF. The CDR3 nucleotides read TGTGCCATCAGAAAGGGACAGGGGAGCAATGAGCAGTTCTTC.

This clonotype appeared many times. V is TRBV7-2 and J is TRBJ2-6; D unclear. Between the trimmed V and J ends, which lost 7 bases and 2 bases, there was a span of 6 bases. The CDR3 covers 13 residues. Germline-derived CDR1 and CDR2 are SGHTA and FQGNSA. CDR3 coding DNA: TGTGCCAGCACCCTGCCTGGGGCCAACGTCCTGACTTTC. It translates to CASTLPGANVLTF.

A note on this clonotype: This may be a read error, as it is one base from a much larger clone. The CDR3 carries no conserved terminal phenylalanine or tryptophan, so it likely arises from a read error. The chain couples TRBV29-1 to TRBJ2-6, with TRBD1 as a possible D gene (6 bases). The CDR3 runs to 14 residues. Per the germline V gene, CDR1 is SQVTM and CDR2 is ANQGSEA. V was cut by 3 bases and J by 0 bases, with 6 bases left in between. This CDR3 is CSVEDSSGANVLTS. For the CDR3, the DNA is TGCAGCGTTGAGGACAGCTCTGGGGCCAACGTCCTGACTTCC.

This clonotype was counted a few times. The chain has TRBV4-1 and TRBJ2-3; a possible D gene is TRBD1 (6 bases). Trimming left V 2 bases short and J 0 bases short, with 9 bases between. Germline-derived CDR1 and CDR2 are MGHRA and YSYEKL. The length of the CDR3 is 15 residues. CDR3 sequence (DNA): TGCGCCAGCAGCCAACGAAGGGGGAGCACAGATACGCAGTATTTT. As protein: CASSQRRGSTDTQYF.

A few counts support this clonotype. The chain employs TRBV2 and TRBJ1-4; a weak D match, TRBD1 (5 bases). Germline V gene sequence: CDR1 SNHLY, CDR2 FYNNEI. The CDR3 totals 15 residues. The ends were cut back, 3 bases at V and 7 bases at J, with 15 bases in the middle. For the CDR3, the DNA is TGTGCCAGCAGTGAGGTGGGGACGCAAGTTGAAAAACTGTTTTTT. Protein product: CASSEVGTQVEKLFF. Using reference TRBV2 and TRBJ1-4 for the parts outside the CDR3, the full variable domain is EPEVTQTPSHQVTQMGQEVILRCVPISNHLYFYWYRQILGQKVEFLVSFYNNEISEKSEIFDDQFSVERPDGSNFTLKIRSTKLEDSAMYFCASSEVGTQVEKLFFGSGTQLSVL.

This clonotype was recorded at least ten times. The rearrangement links TRBV5-1 to TRBJ1-5, with D hard to call. Germline lookup yields CDR1 SGHRS and CDR2 YFSETQ. This CDR3 is 15 amino acids long. V gave up 0 bases and J gave up 7 bases, with 14 bases separating them. The CDR3 nucleotides read TGCGCCAGCAGCTTGGGGGGTCAAGGTTTCCAGCCCCAGCATTTT. Its translation: CASSLGGQGFQPQHF.

This clonotype was seen ten or more times. The chain is built from TRBV20-1 and TRBJ2-4, with TRBD1 matching 7 bases. The CDR3 sequence is 16 residues long. Germline CDR1 DFQATT, CDR2 SNEGSKA (reference sequence). V shed 2 bases, J shed 0 bases, and the junction held 7 bases outside the gene matches. For the CDR3, the DNA is TGCAGTGCTAGACCCTCGACAGGGAGAGCCAAAAACATTCAGTACTTC. Its protein is CSARPSTGRAKNIQYF.

This clonotype was seen at least ten times. V is TRBV20-1 and J is TRBJ2-7; D may correspond to TRBD1 or TRBD2 (5 bases each). Looked up from germline, CDR1 is DFQATT and CDR2 is SNEGSKA (reference sequence). The V gene lost 6 bases and the J gene lost 1 base, with 16 bases spanning the gap. The CDR3 runs 14 residues. The CDR3 reads CSASGARGSYEQYF. In DNA form, the CDR3 reads TGCAGTGCCTCCGGGGCTAGGGGATCCTACGAGCAGTACTTC.

In its sample, this clonotype was seen many times. The rearrangement links TRBV12-3 or TRBV12-4 to TRBJ1-2; 7 positions agree with TRBD1. This CDR3 spans 13 amino acids. J was trimmed by 0 bases and V by 8 bases; bases with no gene match: 3. The CDR3 region is CASLQGTNYGYTF. The CDR3 DNA sequence: TGTGCCAGCTTACAGGGGACTAACTATGGCTACACCTTC.

With regard to this clonotype: A single base separates this from a much larger clone, so it may be a read error. The rearrangement joins TRBV5-1 to TRBJ1-4; D might be TRBD1 (5 bases). The V gene's germline CDR1 is SGHRS and CDR2 YFSETQ. This CDR3 region has 16 residues. CDR3 sequence (DNA): TGCGCCAGCAGCTTGGTGGCAGGGTCATTTAATGAAAAACTGTGTTTT. Translation gives CASSLVAGSFNEKLCF.

In its sample, this clonotype was seen many times. The chain recombines TRBV5-8 with TRBJ2-5; 8 nucleotides align to TRBD2. The CDR3 is 16 residues long. Trimming took 4 bases from V and 1 from J; bases not matched to a gene: 9. CDR1 and CDR2 (germline): SGHTS, YDEGEE. CDR3 DNA sequence: TGTGCCAGCAGCGAGGATAGCGGGGCCGTCCAAGAGACCCAGTACTTC. It is translated as CASSEDSGAVQETQYF. Full variable domain (outside the CDR3, taken from reference TRBV5-8 and TRBJ2-5): EAGVTQSPTHLIKTRGQQATLRCSPISGHTSVYWYQQALGLGLQFLLWYDEGEERNRGNFPPRFSGRQFPNYSSELNVNALELEDSALYLCASSEDSGAVQETQYFGPGTRLLVL.

This clonotype was seen ten or more times. The rearrangement uses TRBV7-2 and TRBJ1-1, with 9 nucleotides matching TRBD1. Germline loops: CDR1 SGHTA, CDR2 FQGNSA. There are 16 residues in the CDR3. V dropped 5 bases and J dropped 7; count of bases not matched to a gene: 14. CDR3 residues: CASSPGQGGFLGEAFF. CDR3 coding DNA: TGTGCCAGCAGCCCGGGACAGGGAGGTTTTTTAGGTGAAGCTTTCTTT. The full variable domain, rest sourced from reference TRBV7-2 and TRBJ1-1, is GAGVSQSPSNKVTEKGKDVELRCDPISGHTALYWYRQSLGQGLEFLIYFQGNSAPDKSGLPSDRFSAERTGGSVSTLTIQRTQQEDSAVYLCASSPGQGGFLGEAFFGQGTRLTVV.

This clonotype was detected many times. The chain combines TRBV7-8 with TRBJ2-3; TRBD1 is a possible D gene (6 bases). Per the germline V gene, CDR1 is SGHVS and CDR2 is FQNEAQ. This CDR3 contains 14 residues. Trimming removed 6 bases at V and 2 bases at J, with 12 bases between. The CDR3, as DNA: TGTGCCAGCAGTGCGACAGGAACCACAGATACGCAGTATTTT. It is translated as CASSATGTTDTQYF.

This clonotype has ten or more counts. This rearrangement joins TRBV20-1 to TRBJ2-1, with no clear D. CDR1 and CDR2 (germline): DFQATT, SNEGSKA (reference sequence). Trimming pared 7 bases from V and 5 bases from J, leaving 9 bases between. The CDR3 length is 11 residues. CDR3 DNA: TGCAGTGTAACGAGGAACAATGAGCAGTTCTTC. The encoded protein is CSVTRNNEQFF.

This clonotype was picked up many times. This chain links TRBV5-1 with TRBJ2-7; 15 nucleotides align to TRBD2. Germline V lookup: CDR1 SGHRS, CDR2 YFSETQ. V gave up 1 base and J gave up 7 bases; unmatched junction bases: 12. The CDR3 spans 18 residues. The CDR3 coding sequence is TGCGCCAGCAGCTTGCCAGGGACTAGCGGGAGGACCTCGCTGGAGCAGTACTTC. Translation: CASSLPGTSGRTSLEQYF.

This clonotype was seen many times. The chain is built from TRBV6-1 and TRBJ1-2; D is unresolved. Germline V CDR1 and CDR2: MNHNS, SASEGT. The CDR3 loop spans 15 amino acids. V lost 1 base, J lost 4 bases, and 13 bases lay in between. CDR3 DNA sequence: TGTGCCAGCAGTGAAGGATGGAAGGAGTTCTATGGCTACACCTTC. Amino acid sequence: CASSEGWKEFYGYTF.

Comment on this clonotype: Given a much more abundant clone one base away, this may be a read error. The rearrangement links TRBV5-4 to TRBJ2-7; 8 bases are shared with TRBD1. Looked up from germline, CDR1 is SGHNT and CDR2 is YYREEE (reference sequence). V lost 0 bases and J lost 6; bases outside the gene matches: 5. This CDR3 has 14 residues. The CDR3 bases are TGTGCCAGCAGCTTGGTAGGACAGGGTGGCGAGCAGTACTTC. It specifies CASSLVGQGGEQYF.

This clonotype showed up many times. The chain recombines TRBV4-1 with TRBJ2-3; the match to TRBD1 covers 10 bases. The CDR3 has 16 residues. Germline V CDR1 and CDR2: MGHRA, YSYEKL. J was trimmed by 1 base and V by 7 bases; bases with no gene match: 8. The CDR3 DNA follows: TGCGCCAGCATGACTGGGGACAGGGGCGGCACAGATACGCAGTATTTT. It translates to CASMTGDRGGTDTQYF.